The entry below gives a single T cell receptor beta chain sequence along with its context. The entry originates in a study of blood T cell repertoires in COVID-19. The wider study: The origin of the acute and convalescent COVID-19 samples was the United States, Italy and Spain. Sample material is recorded as cDNA or gDNA derived from T cells, B-cell-depleted T cells, or PBMCs.

Study members were between about 18 and 100 years old and lived in some 26 US regions. Authors' analysis steps: The assay estimated nucleated cells by amplifying reference gene primers. Method: immunoSEQ multiplex PCR; TCRdb's copy keeps in-frame clones and lacks some. D and trimming were read from the DNA, whereas the V and J calls and clone size are those reported in that table. This table holds some 230,000 clones, 75% to 90% found once. CDR1 and CDR2 from the germline V gene are MDHEN and SYDVKM. The length of the CDR3 is 14 residues. V was clipped by 7 bases and J by 7 bases, with 17 bases between them.

This chain links TRBV28 with TRBJ2-1, with D unclear. The sequence was obtained from a woman younger than 30 in a cohort exposed to, infected with or recovered from COVID-19 (not recorded which). Sequencing used PBMCs or T cells enriched from blood (not recorded which). The chain's CDR3 is CASNPAWARNEQFF. The CDR3 DNA follows: TGTGCCAGCAACCCGGCGTGGGCTCGGAATGAGCAGTTCTTC.